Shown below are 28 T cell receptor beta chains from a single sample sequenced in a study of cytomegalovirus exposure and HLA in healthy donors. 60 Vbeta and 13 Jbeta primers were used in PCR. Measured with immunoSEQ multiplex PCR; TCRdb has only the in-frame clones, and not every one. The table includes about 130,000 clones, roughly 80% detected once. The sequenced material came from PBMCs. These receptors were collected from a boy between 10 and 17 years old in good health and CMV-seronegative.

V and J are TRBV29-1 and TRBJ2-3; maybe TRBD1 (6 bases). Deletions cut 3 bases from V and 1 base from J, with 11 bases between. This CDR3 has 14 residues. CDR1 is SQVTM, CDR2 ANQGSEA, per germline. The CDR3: CSVDGRTGTDTQYF. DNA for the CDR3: TGCAGCGTTGATGGGCGGACAGGCACAGATACGCAGTATTTT.

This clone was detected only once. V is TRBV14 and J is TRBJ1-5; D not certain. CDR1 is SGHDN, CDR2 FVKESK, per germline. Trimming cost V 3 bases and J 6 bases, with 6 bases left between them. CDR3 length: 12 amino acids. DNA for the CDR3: TGTGCCAGCAGCCAGGGGAGTCAGCCCCAGCATTTT. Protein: CASSQGSQPQHF.

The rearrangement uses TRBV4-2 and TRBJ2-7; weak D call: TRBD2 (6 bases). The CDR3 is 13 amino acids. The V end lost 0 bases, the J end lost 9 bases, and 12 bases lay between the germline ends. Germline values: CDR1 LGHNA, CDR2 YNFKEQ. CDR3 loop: CASSQDVGGPQYF. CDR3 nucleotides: TGTGCCAGCAGCCAAGATGTGGGGGGACCGCAGTACTTC.

The CDR3 sequence: CASSKKASGETQYF. In nucleotides, the CDR3 is TGTGCCAGCAGTAAAAAGGCCTCGGGGGAGACCCAGTACTTC. The V gene is TRBV2, the J gene TRBJ2-5; the D gene is possibly TRBD2 (5 bases). The ends were cut back, 5 bases at V and 5 bases at J, with 15 bases in the middle. The CDR3 has 14 amino acids. The germline gives CDR1 SNHLY, CDR2 FYNNEI.

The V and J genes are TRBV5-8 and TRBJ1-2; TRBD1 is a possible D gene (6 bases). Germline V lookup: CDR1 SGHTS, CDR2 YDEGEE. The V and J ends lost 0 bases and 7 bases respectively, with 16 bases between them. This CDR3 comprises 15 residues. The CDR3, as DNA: TGTGCCAGCAGCTTGGCGGGCAGGGGAACGGCTGGCTACACCTTC. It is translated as CASSLAGRGTAGYTF.

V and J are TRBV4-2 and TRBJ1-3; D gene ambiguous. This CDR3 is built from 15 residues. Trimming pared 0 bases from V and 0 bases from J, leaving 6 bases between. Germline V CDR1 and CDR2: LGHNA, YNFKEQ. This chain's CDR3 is CASSQDPLSGNTIYF. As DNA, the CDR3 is TGTGCCAGCAGCCAAGATCCTCTCTCTGGAAACACCATATATTTT.

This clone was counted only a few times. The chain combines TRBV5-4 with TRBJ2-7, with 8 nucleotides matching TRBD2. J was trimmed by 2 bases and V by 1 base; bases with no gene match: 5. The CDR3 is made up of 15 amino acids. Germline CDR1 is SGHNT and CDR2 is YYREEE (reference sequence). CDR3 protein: CASSLSSGSPYEQYF. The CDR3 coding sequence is TGTGCCAGCAGCTTGTCCAGCGGGAGCCCCTACGAGCAGTACTTC.

Here the CDR3 DNA reads TGTGCCAGTAGTATGGGCGGGAGAAGGGATACGCAGTATTTT. Amino acid sequence: CASSMGGRRDTQYF. The chain joins TRBV19 to TRBJ2-3; 7 positions match TRBD2. CDR1 and CDR2 (germline): LNHDA, SQIVND (reference sequence). V dropped 3 bases and J dropped 6; count of bases not matched to a gene: 6. The CDR3 runs 14 residues. Full variable domain (missing parts from reference TRBV19 and TRBJ2-3): DGGITQSPKYLFRKEGQNVTLSCEQNLNHDAMYWYRQDPGQGLRLIYYSQIVNDFQKGDIAEGYSVSREKKESFPLTVTSAQKNPTAFYLCASSMGGRRDTQYFGPGTRLTVL.

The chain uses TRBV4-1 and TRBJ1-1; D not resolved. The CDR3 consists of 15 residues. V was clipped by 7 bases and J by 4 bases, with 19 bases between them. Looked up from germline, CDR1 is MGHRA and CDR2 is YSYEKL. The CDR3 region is CASTLGSGGITEAFF. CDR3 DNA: TGCGCCAGCACCTTGGGATCAGGCGGGATCACTGAAGCTTTCTTT.

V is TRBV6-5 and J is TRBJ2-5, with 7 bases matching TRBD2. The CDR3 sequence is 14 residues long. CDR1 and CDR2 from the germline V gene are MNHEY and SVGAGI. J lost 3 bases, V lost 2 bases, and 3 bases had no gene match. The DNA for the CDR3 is TGTGCCAGCAGTTACGACCTAGCGGAAGAGACCCAGTACTTC. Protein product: CASSYDLAEETQYF.

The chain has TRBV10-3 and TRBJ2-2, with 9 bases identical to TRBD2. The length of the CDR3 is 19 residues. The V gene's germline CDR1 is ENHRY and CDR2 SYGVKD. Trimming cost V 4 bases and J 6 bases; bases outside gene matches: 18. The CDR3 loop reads CAISGNTEGSSGKSGELFF. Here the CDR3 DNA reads TGTGCCATCAGTGGAAATACCGAGGGGTCTAGCGGGAAGTCCGGGGAGCTGTTTTTT.

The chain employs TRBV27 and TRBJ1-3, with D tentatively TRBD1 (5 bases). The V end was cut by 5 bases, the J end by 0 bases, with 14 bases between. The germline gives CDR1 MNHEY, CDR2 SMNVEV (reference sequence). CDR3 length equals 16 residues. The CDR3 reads CASSPRTGLSGNTIYF. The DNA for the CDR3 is TGTGCCAGCAGTCCCCGGACGGGACTCTCTGGAAACACCATATATTTT.

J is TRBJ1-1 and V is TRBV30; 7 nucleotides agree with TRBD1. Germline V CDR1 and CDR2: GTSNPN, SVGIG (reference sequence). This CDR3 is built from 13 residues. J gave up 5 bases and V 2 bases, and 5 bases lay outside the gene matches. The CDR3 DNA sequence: TGTGCCTGGAGTTTTACAGGGGAGACTGAAGCTTTCTTT. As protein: CAWSFTGETEAFF. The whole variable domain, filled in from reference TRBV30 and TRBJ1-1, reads SQTIHQWPATLVQPVGSPLSLECTVEGTSNPNLYWYRQAAGRGLQLLFYSVGIGQISSEVPQNLSASRPQDRQFILSSKKLLLSDSGFYLCAWSFTGETEAFFGQGTRLTVV.

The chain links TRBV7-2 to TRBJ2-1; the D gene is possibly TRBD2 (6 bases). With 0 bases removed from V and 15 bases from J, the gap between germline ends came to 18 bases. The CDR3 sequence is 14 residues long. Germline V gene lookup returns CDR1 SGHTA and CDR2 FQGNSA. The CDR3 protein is CASSLALQDLARFF. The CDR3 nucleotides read TGTGCCAGCAGCTTAGCGCTCCAGGACCTAGCGCGGTTCTTC.

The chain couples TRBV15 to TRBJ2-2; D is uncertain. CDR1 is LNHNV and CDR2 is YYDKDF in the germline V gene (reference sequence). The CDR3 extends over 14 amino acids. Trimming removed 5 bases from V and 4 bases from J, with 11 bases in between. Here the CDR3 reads CATSGYSGTGELFF. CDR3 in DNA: TGTGCCACCAGCGGATATTCGGGCACCGGGGAGCTGTTTTTT.

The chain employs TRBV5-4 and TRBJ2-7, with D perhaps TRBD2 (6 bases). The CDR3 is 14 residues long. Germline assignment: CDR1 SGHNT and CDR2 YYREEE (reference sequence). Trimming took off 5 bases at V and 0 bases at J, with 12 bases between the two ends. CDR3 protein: CASSSVEGSYEQYF. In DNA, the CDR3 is TGTGCCAGCAGTTCGGTGGAGGGCTCCTACGAGCAGTACTTC.

CDR3 region: CASSLDFSLNTEAFF. As DNA, the CDR3 is TGCGCCAGCAGCTTGGATTTCAGTTTGAACACTGAAGCTTTCTTT. This rearrangement joins TRBV5-1 to TRBJ1-1; no clear D gene. From germline, CDR1 is SGHRS and CDR2 YFSETQ. The CDR3 spans 15 residues. The V gene lost 0 bases and the J gene lost 0 bases, with 9 bases spanning the gap.

The CDR3 loop is CASSIDGRYTEAFF. In nucleotides, the CDR3 is TGTGCCAGTAGTATAGACGGTCGTTACACTGAAGCTTTCTTT. The chain couples TRBV19 to TRBJ1-1; D remains ambiguous. Germline CDR1 reads LNHDA; CDR2 reads SQIVND (reference sequence). Trimming cost V 0 bases and J 3 bases, with 8 bases left between them. The CDR3 extends over 14 amino acids.

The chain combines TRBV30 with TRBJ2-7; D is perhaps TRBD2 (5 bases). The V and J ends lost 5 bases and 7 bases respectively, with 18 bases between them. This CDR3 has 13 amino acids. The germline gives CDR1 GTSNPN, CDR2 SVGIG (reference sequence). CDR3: CAWGSGRTGEQYF. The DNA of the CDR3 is TGTGCCTGGGGGAGCGGACGGACGGGTGAGCAGTACTTC.

Written as DNA, the CDR3 is TGTGCCAGCAGCGTTACTCCGGGACAGGGGGCCTATGGCTACACCTTC. Protein sequence: CASSVTPGQGAYGYTF. The gene calls are TRBV5-8 and TRBJ1-2; 12 bases align to TRBD1. Germline V gene sequence: CDR1 SGHTS, CDR2 YDEGEE. The CDR3 spans 16 residues. The V and J ends lost 4 bases and 4 bases, in that order; junction bases with no gene match: 8.

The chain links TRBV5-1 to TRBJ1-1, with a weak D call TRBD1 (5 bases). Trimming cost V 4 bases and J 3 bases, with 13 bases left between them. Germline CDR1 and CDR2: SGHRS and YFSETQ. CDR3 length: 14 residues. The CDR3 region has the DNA TGCGCCAGCAGCCATACAGGTGTGGACACTGAAGCTTTCTTT. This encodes CASSHTGVDTEAFF.

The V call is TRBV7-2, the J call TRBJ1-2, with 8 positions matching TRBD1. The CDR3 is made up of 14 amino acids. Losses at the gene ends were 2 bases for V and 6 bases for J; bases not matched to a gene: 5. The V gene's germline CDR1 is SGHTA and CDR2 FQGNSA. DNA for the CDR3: TGTGCCAGCAGCTTATATGACAGGGGTAATGGCTACACCTTC. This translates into CASSLYDRGNGYTF.

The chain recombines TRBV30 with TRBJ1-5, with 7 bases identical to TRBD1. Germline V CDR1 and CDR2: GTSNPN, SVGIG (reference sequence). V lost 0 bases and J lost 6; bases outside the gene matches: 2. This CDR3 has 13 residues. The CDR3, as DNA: TGTGCCTGGAGTGTAGGGGGCGGTCAGCCCCAGCATTTT. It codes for CAWSVGGGQPQHF.

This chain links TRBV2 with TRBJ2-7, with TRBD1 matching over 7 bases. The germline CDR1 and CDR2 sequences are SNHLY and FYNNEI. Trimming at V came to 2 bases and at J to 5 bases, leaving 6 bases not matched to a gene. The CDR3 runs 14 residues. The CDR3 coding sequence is TGTGCCAGCAGTGAAAGGGACAGTCGTAACGAGCAGTACTTC. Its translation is CASSERDSRNEQYF.

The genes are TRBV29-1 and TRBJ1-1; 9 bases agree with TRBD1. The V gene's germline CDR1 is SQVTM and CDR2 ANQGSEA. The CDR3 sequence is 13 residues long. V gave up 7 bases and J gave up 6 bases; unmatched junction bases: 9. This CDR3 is CSALRDRASEAFF. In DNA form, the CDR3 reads TGCAGCGCTCTCCGGGACAGGGCATCTGAAGCTTTCTTT.

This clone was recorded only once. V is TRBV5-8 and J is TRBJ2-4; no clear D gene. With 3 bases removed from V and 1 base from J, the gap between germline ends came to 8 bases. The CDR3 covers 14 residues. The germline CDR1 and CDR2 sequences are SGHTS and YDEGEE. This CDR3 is CASSSEPAKNIQYF. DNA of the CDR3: TGTGCCAGCAGCTCGGAGCCGGCCAAAAACATTCAGTACTTC.

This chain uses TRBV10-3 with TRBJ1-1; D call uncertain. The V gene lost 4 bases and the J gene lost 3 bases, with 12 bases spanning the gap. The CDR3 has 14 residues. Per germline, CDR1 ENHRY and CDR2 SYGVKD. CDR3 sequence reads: CAISGGSVDTEAFF. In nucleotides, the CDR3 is TGTGCCATCAGTGGAGGCAGTGTGGACACTGAAGCTTTCTTT.

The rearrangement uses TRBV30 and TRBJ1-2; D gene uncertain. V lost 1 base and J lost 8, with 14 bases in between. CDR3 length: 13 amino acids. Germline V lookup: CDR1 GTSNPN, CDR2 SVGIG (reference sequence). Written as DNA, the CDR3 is TGTGCCTGGAGTGACAGTTCTCCGAGAGGCTACACCTTC. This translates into CAWSDSSPRGYTF.